A selection of T cell receptor beta chains follows, all from one sample in a study of T cells in Graves' hyperthyroidism and ophthalmopathy. Via MiXCR, TCRdb re-called the multiplex PCR reads, giving one row per CDR3 protein. The table records approximately 530,000 distinct CDR3 sequences, just under 20% of them present only once. Material: blood. These receptors originate from a middle-aged man with Graves' ophthalmopathy. CDR3s include the opening cysteine and the closing phenylalanine or tryptophan. The order of the fields is J gene, D gene, V gene, clone size, CDR3 DNA, CDR3 protein. D genes are given only for firm matches. Rows may omit the clone size; those that give it use once, few, many or a size class.

j_gene: TRBJ2-7
d_gene: TRBD2
v_gene: TRBV15
abundance: -
CDR3nt: TGTGCCACCAGCAGAGATGGAGGTCTAGCGGGAGGATCTTACGAGCAGTACTTC
CDR3aa: CATSRDGGLAGGSYEQYF

j_gene: TRBJ1-1
d_gene: -
v_gene: TRBV28
abundance: -
CDR3nt: TGTGCCAGCAGTTTTTACAGGTCTGACACTGAAGCTTTCTTT
CDR3aa: CASSFYRSDTEAFF

j_gene: TRBJ2-5
d_gene: -
v_gene: TRBV25-1
abundance: -
CDR3nt: TGTGCCAGCAGTTATACCCAGTACCAAGAGACCCAGTACTTC
CDR3aa: CASSYTQYQETQYF

j_gene: TRBJ2-6
d_gene: -
v_gene: TRBV29-1
abundance: -
CDR3nt: TGCAGCGCGACAGGTGGCACTGGGGCCAACGTCCTGACTTTC
CDR3aa: CSATGGTGANVLTF

j_gene: TRBJ2-7
d_gene: TRBD1
v_gene: TRBV18
abundance: -
CDR3nt: TGTGCCAGCTCACCACAGGCAGGGGGTTACCCCTACGAGCAGTACTTC
CDR3aa: CASSPQAGGYPYEQYF

j_gene: TRBJ2-2
d_gene: TRBD1
v_gene: TRBV3-1
abundance: -
CDR3nt: TGTGCCAGCAGCCAAGATTGGACAGGGCACACCGGGGAGCTGTTTTTT
CDR3aa: CASSQDWTGHTGELFF

j_gene: TRBJ1-6
d_gene: TRBD1
v_gene: TRBV28
abundance: -
CDR3nt: TGTGCCAGCAGTTTATACAGGGGGGGTTTTTCGCCCCTCCACTTT
CDR3aa: CASSLYRGGFSPLHF

j_gene: TRBJ2-7
d_gene: TRBD2
v_gene: TRBV6-1
abundance: many
CDR3nt: TGTGCCAGCAGTTTCCTCACTAGCGGGAGAAAGTACGAGCAGTACTTC
CDR3aa: CASSFLTSGRKYEQYF

j_gene: TRBJ1-4
d_gene: -
v_gene: TRBV7-8
abundance: few
CDR3nt: TGTGCCAGCAGCTTAGTTGGGGGGATAACTGAAAAACTGTTTTTT
CDR3aa: CASSLVGGITEKLFF

j_gene: TRBJ2-2
d_gene: TRBD2
v_gene: TRBV7-2
abundance: many
CDR3nt: TGTGCCAGCAGCTTAGTTCCGGGAGGTTTGGCCGGGGAGCTGTTTTTT
CDR3aa: CASSLVPGGLAGELFF

j_gene: TRBJ1-5
d_gene: -
v_gene: TRBV2
abundance: once
CDR3nt: TGTGCCAGCACCCCTCAAGAAAGCAATCAGCCCCAGCATTTT
CDR3aa: CASTPQESNQPQHF

j_gene: TRBJ2-6
d_gene: -
v_gene: TRBV19
abundance: -
CDR3nt: TGTGCCAGTAGGTTTAACAATCGGGGCAGATCTCCTGGGGCCAACGTCCTGACTTTC
CDR3aa: CASRFNNRGRSPGANVLTF

j_gene: TRBJ1-1
d_gene: -
v_gene: TRBV18
abundance: many
CDR3nt: TGTGCCAGCTCTTTACAGGAACAAACTGAAGCTTTCTTT
CDR3aa: CASSLQEQTEAFF

j_gene: TRBJ2-5
d_gene: -
v_gene: TRBV11-2
abundance: many
CDR3nt: TGTGCCAGCAGCTTAGGGAGGGGGGGACGAGGAGTGACCCAGTACTTC
CDR3aa: CASSLGRGGRGVTQYF

j_gene: TRBJ2-7
d_gene: TRBD2
v_gene: TRBV7-8
abundance: many
CDR3nt: TGTGCCAGCAGCCCCGGGACTAGCGCCCCCTCCCGCGAGCAGTACTTC
CDR3aa: CASSPGTSAPSREQYF

j_gene: TRBJ1-5
d_gene: TRBD1
v_gene: TRBV28
abundance: few
CDR3nt: TGTGCCAGCAGTTTTTCGGGACAGGGCAATCAGCCCCAGCATTTT
CDR3aa: CASSFSGQGNQPQHF

j_gene: TRBJ2-1
d_gene: -
v_gene: TRBV7-9
abundance: few
CDR3nt: TGTGCCAGCAGGCAAAAGGAGCAGTTCTTC
CDR3aa: CASRQKEQFF

j_gene: TRBJ2-1
d_gene: TRBD2
v_gene: TRBV19
abundance: -
CDR3nt: TGTGCCAGTACCGCGACTAGCGGGAGGGATGGGAATGAGCAGTTCTTC
CDR3aa: CASTATSGRDGNEQFF

j_gene: TRBJ1-4
d_gene: TRBD1
v_gene: TRBV10-1
abundance: -
CDR3nt: TGTGCCAGCAGTTACGGGGGACAGGGCAATGAAAAACTGTTTTTT
CDR3aa: CASSYGGQGNEKLFF

j_gene: TRBJ2-4
d_gene: -
v_gene: TRBV3-1
abundance: many
CDR3nt: TGTGCCAGCAGCCGTAGGGCCGGCAGGGGAGGTATTCAGTACTTC
CDR3aa: CASSRRAGRGGIQYF

j_gene: TRBJ2-1
d_gene: TRBD2
v_gene: TRBV28
abundance: many
CDR3nt: TGTGCCAGCAGCCTTTGGGGGGGACTAGGGGGGGCAGATTACAATGAGCAGTTCTTC
CDR3aa: CASSLWGGLGGADYNEQFF

j_gene: TRBJ2-3
d_gene: -
v_gene: TRBV7-2
abundance: -
CDR3nt: TGTGCCAGCAGCATAACCCAGGGAATTGGAGATACGCAGTATTTT
CDR3aa: CASSITQGIGDTQYF

j_gene: TRBJ2-1
d_gene: -
v_gene: TRBV6-1
abundance: -
CDR3nt: TGTGCCAGCAGAACAATGGGGAGCTCCTACAATGAGCAGTTCTTC
CDR3aa: CASRTMGSSYNEQFF

j_gene: TRBJ2-5
d_gene: TRBD2
v_gene: TRBV20-1
abundance: -
CDR3nt: TGCAGTGCACTAGCGGGGGTTCAAGAGACCCAGTACTTC
CDR3aa: CSALAGVQETQYF

j_gene: TRBJ2-7
d_gene: -
v_gene: TRBV7-7
abundance: -
CDR3nt: TGTGCTAGCAGCTCGGGACAGCCGGGACTAAACTACGAGCAGTACTTC
CDR3aa: CASSSGQPGLNYEQYF

j_gene: TRBJ2-1
d_gene: -
v_gene: TRBV29-1
abundance: -
CDR3nt: TGCAGCGTTGTCCGGGGGGCAATCAATGAGCAGTTCTTC
CDR3aa: CSVVRGAINEQFF

j_gene: TRBJ2-7
d_gene: -
v_gene: TRBV7-9
abundance: -
CDR3nt: TGTGCCAGCAGTCATAAGACCTACGAGCAGTACTTC
CDR3aa: CASSHKTYEQYF

j_gene: TRBJ2-7
d_gene: -
v_gene: TRBV2
abundance: many
CDR3nt: TGTGCCAGCAAGGACCCGGGAAAGGTCCACGAGCAGTACTTC
CDR3aa: CASKDPGKVHEQYF

j_gene: TRBJ2-1
d_gene: -
v_gene: TRBV7-9
abundance: few
CDR3nt: TGTGCCAGCAGCTCGGACCGGGACATATACAATGAGCAGTTCTTC
CDR3aa: CASSSDRDIYNEQFF

j_gene: TRBJ2-7
d_gene: -
v_gene: TRBV30
abundance: many
CDR3nt: TGTGCCTGGAGGATAGGGGTCTACGAGCAGTACTTC
CDR3aa: CAWRIGVYEQYF

j_gene: TRBJ2-3
d_gene: -
v_gene: TRBV20-1
abundance: few
CDR3nt: TGCAGTGCTAGAGATCCCAGGGTACCAGATACGCAGTATTTT
CDR3aa: CSARDPRVPDTQYF

j_gene: TRBJ2-7
d_gene: -
v_gene: TRBV20-1
abundance: few
CDR3nt: TGCAGTGCTAGAACCGGGACAAATATCTACGAGCAGTACTTC
CDR3aa: CSARTGTNIYEQYF

j_gene: TRBJ1-1
d_gene: -
v_gene: TRBV12-3/TRBV12-4
abundance: many
CDR3nt: TGTGCCAGCAGGCAACAGGGTTACAACACTGAAGCTTTCTTT
CDR3aa: CASRQQGYNTEAFF

j_gene: TRBJ2-5
d_gene: TRBD2
v_gene: TRBV28
abundance: -
CDR3nt: TGTGCCACCTCGGGGGGAGAACAGACCCAGTACTTC
CDR3aa: CATSGGEQTQYF

j_gene: TRBJ1-1
d_gene: -
v_gene: TRBV29-1
abundance: -
CDR3nt: TGCAGCGCCGGGACTGGTTGGGAAGCTTTCTTT
CDR3aa: CSAGTGWEAFF

j_gene: TRBJ2-1
d_gene: TRBD2
v_gene: TRBV27
abundance: -
CDR3nt: TGTGCCAGCAGTTTGTACCCGGGACTAGTCGGGAGTAATGAGCAGTTCTTC
CDR3aa: CASSLYPGLVGSNEQFF

j_gene: TRBJ2-3
d_gene: -
v_gene: TRBV7-6
abundance: -
CDR3nt: TGTGCCAGCAGCCCCTCTAGCGCGGGAGATACGCAGTATTTT
CDR3aa: CASSPSSAGDTQYF

j_gene: TRBJ1-3
d_gene: TRBD1
v_gene: TRBV30
abundance: -
CDR3nt: TGTGCCTGGAGCCGGGACAGGGGGCTGATGGGCTCTGGAAACACCATATATTTT
CDR3aa: CAWSRDRGLMGSGNTIYF

j_gene: TRBJ2-2
d_gene: TRBD1
v_gene: TRBV9
abundance: many
CDR3nt: TGTGCCAGCAGCGTAGCAGACAGGGGGTACGGGGAGCTGTTTTTT
CDR3aa: CASSVADRGYGELFF